This T cell receptor beta chain was documented in a study of response to subunit inactivated influenza vaccine. Whole-study findings and limits: Authors suggested each seasonal influenza vaccination recruits few new T cells.

This clonotype was counted only a few times. The antigen is not known. TCRdb re-analysed the RT-PCR reads in MiXCR, keeping a single row per CDR3 protein. The profile covers some 520,000 distinct CDR3 sequences, with approximately 17% appearing a single time and less than 4% taken by the ten largest. The material sequenced was CD4+ T cells sorted from PBMCs, taken about 23 months after vaccination. This receptor was obtained from a man between 50 and 75 years old who received an inactivated influenza vaccine.

DNA of the CDR3: TGCGCCAGCAGCCAAGAGGCCAACAATGAGCAGTTCTTC. Amino acid sequence: CASSQEANNEQFF. The V call is TRBV4-3, the J call TRBJ2-1; D remains ambiguous. Germline CDR1 reads LGHNA; CDR2 reads YSLEER. The CDR3 is 13 residues long. V lost 0 bases, J lost 5 bases, and 5 bases lay in between.